This T cell receptor (beta chain) was recorded in a study of T cell responses to AZD1222 COVID-19 vaccine (dated by TCRdb to the early 2020s). For the wider study: AZD1222 recipients with second doses at about 4 weeks or about 12 weeks were pooled, because spike-specific TCR depth and breadth did not differ between schedules. A total of approximately 230 trial participants underwent TCR sequencing, of whom some 210 received two doses of AZD1222 and about 25 received two doses of the MenACWY control vaccine. Enrollment into the trials was organized by age into subgroups of 18-55, 56-69 and 70-plus years, and those subgroups contained roughly 160, 29 and 62 TCR-sequenced participants, respectively.

The intended sense of this specimen's time point label: baseline before first vaccination. Samples from vaccinated people were obtained from the UK trials COV001 and COV002, which included a single-blind randomized controlled phase 2/3 trial of AZD1222 (ChAdOx1 nCoV-19) in healthy adults. For TCRbeta chain sequencing, PBMC samples were collected from trial participants at day 0 and at day 28 after the second dose. Study-level results and caveats: Conclusions about previously exposed vaccinees are limited because only six or seven AZD1222 recipients were SARS-CoV-2 seropositive at baseline. In the small 56-69-year group, the increase in depth fell short of significance, most likely because of low power. Epitopes outside the regions mutated in the B.1.351 and B.1.1.7 variants were reportedly recognized by nearly half of the unique spike-specific TCRs. Because no day 14 peak-response samples were available, the repertoires could be characterized only after the peak T cell response. Vaccine-associated CD4 TCRs spanned the whole spike protein, with dominant responses in regions 160-218 and 743-854. Most participants were white British and females outnumbered males, and the authors suggested that clonal diversity may have been underestimated. Spike-specific TCR breadth and depth rose significantly after two AZD1222 doses compared with day 0 and with MenACWY recipients.

The CDR3 regions of human TCRbeta chains were subjected to immunosequencing. As for how the authors treated the data: TCRs in the repertoires were compared against a reference library of SARS-CoV-2-specific TCRs that had been generated with the MIRA antigen-specificity platform. Breadth was defined as the fraction of unique TCRs that were SARS-CoV-2-associated. Depth was defined as the fraction of total T cells that were SARS-CoV-2-associated. Using the MIRA data, every spike-specific TCR was mapped to the spike region that the TCR reacted to and assigned to either a CD4 or a CD8 class. Log10-transformed breadth and depth values were compared by one-way ANOVA with Sidak's multiple comparisons tests. As stored in TCRdb, this immuneACCESS dataset retains in-frame rearrangements with V and J assigned. A fraction of the clones does not appear; measured against another copy, unresolved V genes explain less than half of the discrepancy, and the remainder lacks a known reason. That table gives V, J and clone size, and the DNA gave D and trimming. Counted in this sample were approximately 110,000 clones; approximately 88% of them appeared once. Around 4% of the sample belongs to the ten largest clones.

This clone showed up just once. Its antigen is unknown. Per-base qualities were not stored, and no clone one base away is much larger. The clonotype was recovered from an adult in good health. This material consisted of peripheral blood, taken on day 0 of AZD1222 vaccination.

The CDR3 amino acid sequence is: CASSRASGGSSEQFF. Read as DNA, the sequence is TGTGCCAGCAGCCGCGCCAGCGGGGGGTCGAGTGAGCAGTTCTTC. This sequence uses TRBV7-9 and TRBJ2-1, with 9 bases in between that match TRBD2. Reading the germline V gene (reference sequence) gives CDR1 SEHNR and CDR2 FQNEAQ. Trimming removed 5 bases from V and 9 bases from J; the gene matches leave 11 bases unexplained. Inclusive of the bounding cysteine and phenylalanine, the CDR3 is 15 residues long. Only the CDR3 portion is preserved as DNA: 45 bases, with reading frame beginning at the first base.